Listed below are T cell receptor beta chains from one sample, sequenced in a study of blood T cell repertoires in COVID-19. Sequencing used immunoSEQ multiplex PCR; TCRdb keeps in-frame clones, though not all of them. The table records 150,000 or so clones, about four fifths of them present only once. The sample was peripheral blood. The receptors derive from a human donor with acute or convalescent COVID-19. The donor label of this sample is uncertain. CDR3s include the opening cysteine and the closing phenylalanine or tryptophan. The order of the fields is V gene, J gene, D gene, clone size, CDR3 length, CDR3 DNA, CDR3 protein. A D gene is named only where the DNA matches it firmly. Only some rows state a clone size, as once, few, many or a class for expanded clones.

TRBV4-1,TRBJ1-2,TRBD1,NA,15,TGCGCCAGCAGCCATGCCACAGGGGACGGCTATGGCTACACCTTC,CASSHATGDGYGYTF
TRBV18,TRBJ2-2,NA,NA,19,TGTGCCAGCTCACCACTAGACATTTTCCTCACGTCGGACACCGGGGAGCTGTTTTTT,CASSPLDIFLTSDTGELFF
TRBV18,TRBJ2-2,TRBD2,NA,17,TGTGCCAGCTCACCAATGGCTAGCGGGGGTTACACCGGGGAGCTGTTTTTT,CASSPMASGGYTGELFF
TRBV27,TRBJ1-6,TRBD1,NA,15,TGTGCCAGCAGTTTATACAGGGGGAGGGACTCACCCCTCCACTTT,CASSLYRGRDSPLHF
TRBV5-1,TRBJ1-1,TRBD1,NA,15,TGCGCCAGCAGCTTAGGGACAGGGGGGAGCACTGAAGCTTTCTTT,CASSLGTGGSTEAFF
TRBV29-1,TRBJ1-2,TRBD1,many,12,TGCAGCGTTGACGGACAGGGCAATGGCTACACCTTC,CSVDGQGNGYTF
TRBV9,TRBJ1-3,TRBD1,NA,17,TGTGCCAGCAGCCGAAGGGGGCGGCAAAGCTCTGGAAACACCATATATTTT,CASSRRGRQSSGNTIYF
TRBV9,TRBJ1-1,NA,NA,12,TGTGCCAGCAGCGTAGTAGGGGGTAAGGCTTTCTTT,CASSVVGGKAFF
TRBV29-1,TRBJ1-2,NA,few,12,TGCAGCGTTGTAGGAGCCTCCCATGGCTACACCTTC,CSVVGASHGYTF
TRBV2,TRBJ2-3,TRBD2,few,17,TGTGCCAGCAGTGAAACGATTAGCGGGGCGAGCACAGATACGCAGTATTTT,CASSETISGASTDTQYF
TRBV3-1/TRBV3-2,TRBJ1-2,TRBD1,NA,15,TGTGCCAGCAGCCCAAAGACCAACAGGGGGACTGGCTACACCTTC,CASSPKTNRGTGYTF
TRBV18,TRBJ1-6,NA,few,14,TGTGCCAGCTCGCAGTCAGGGGCTAATTCACCCCTCCACTTT,CASSQSGANSPLHF
TRBV30,TRBJ2-5,NA,few,13,TGTGCCTGGAGTGTACTTCCACAAGAGACCCAGTACTTC,CAWSVLPQETQYF
TRBV2,TRBJ2-1,NA,NA,20,TGTGCCAGCAGGCAACTGACAGTCGTTCTGTCTTCCAGCTCCTACAATGAGCAGTTCTTC,CASRQLTVVLSSSSYNEQFF
TRBV30,TRBJ1-6,NA,NA,14,TGTGCCTGGAAGAGCCCCTCCTATAATTCACCCCTCCACTTT,CAWKSPSYNSPLHF